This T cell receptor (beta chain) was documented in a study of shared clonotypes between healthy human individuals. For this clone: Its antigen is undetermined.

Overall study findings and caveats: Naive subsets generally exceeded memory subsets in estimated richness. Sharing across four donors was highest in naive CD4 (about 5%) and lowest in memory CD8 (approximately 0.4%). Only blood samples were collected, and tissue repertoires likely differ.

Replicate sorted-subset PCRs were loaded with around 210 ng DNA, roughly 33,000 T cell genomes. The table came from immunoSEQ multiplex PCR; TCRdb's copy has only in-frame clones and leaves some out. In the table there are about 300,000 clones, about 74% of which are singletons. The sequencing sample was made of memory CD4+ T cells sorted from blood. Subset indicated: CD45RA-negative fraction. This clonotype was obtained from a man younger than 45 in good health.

The CDR3, as DNA: TGCGCCAGCAGCCTCCGGGACCTCCGTGGCGAGCAGTTCTTC. Its protein is CASSLRDLRGEQFF. This chain links TRBV5-1 with TRBJ2-1; D possibly uses TRBD1 or TRBD2 (5 bases each). The V end lost 4 bases, the J end lost 10 bases, and 18 bases lay between the germline ends. The CDR3 spans 14 residues. Germline CDR1 is SGHRS and CDR2 is YFSETQ. Together with reference TRBV5-1 and TRBJ2-1, the CDR3 gives the full variable domain: KAGVTQTPRYLIKTRGQQVTLSCSPISGHRSVSWYQQTPGQGLQFLFEYFSETQRNKGNFPGRFSGRQFSNSRSEMNVSTLELGDSALYLCASSLRDLRGEQFFGPGTRLTVL.